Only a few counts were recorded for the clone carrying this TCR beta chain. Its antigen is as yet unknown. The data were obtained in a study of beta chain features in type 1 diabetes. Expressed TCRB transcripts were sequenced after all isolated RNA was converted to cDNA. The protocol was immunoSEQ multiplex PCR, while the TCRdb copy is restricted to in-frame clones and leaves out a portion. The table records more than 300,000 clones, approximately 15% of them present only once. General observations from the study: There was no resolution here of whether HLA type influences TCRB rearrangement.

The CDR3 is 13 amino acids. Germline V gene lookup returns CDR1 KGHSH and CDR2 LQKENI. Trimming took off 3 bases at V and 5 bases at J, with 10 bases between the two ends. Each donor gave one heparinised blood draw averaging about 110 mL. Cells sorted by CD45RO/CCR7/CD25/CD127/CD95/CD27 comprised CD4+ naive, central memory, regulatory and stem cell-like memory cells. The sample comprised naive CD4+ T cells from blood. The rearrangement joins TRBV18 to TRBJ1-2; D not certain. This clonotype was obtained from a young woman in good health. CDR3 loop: CASSPGPGYGYTF. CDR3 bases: TGTGCCAGCTCACCGGGCCCTGGATATGGCTACACCTTC.